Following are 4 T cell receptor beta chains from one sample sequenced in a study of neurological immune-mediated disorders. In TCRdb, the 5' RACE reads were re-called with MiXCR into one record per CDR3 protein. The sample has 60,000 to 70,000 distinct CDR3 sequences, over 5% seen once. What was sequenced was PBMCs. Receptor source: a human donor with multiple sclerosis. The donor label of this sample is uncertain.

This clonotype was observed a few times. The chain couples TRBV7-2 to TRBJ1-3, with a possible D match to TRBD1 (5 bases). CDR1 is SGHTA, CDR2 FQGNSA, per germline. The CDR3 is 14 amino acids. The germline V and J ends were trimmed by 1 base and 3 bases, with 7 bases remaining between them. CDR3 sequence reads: CASSLGGVGNTIYF. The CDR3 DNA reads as TGTGCCAGCAGCTTAGGAGGGGTTGGAAACACCATATATTTT.

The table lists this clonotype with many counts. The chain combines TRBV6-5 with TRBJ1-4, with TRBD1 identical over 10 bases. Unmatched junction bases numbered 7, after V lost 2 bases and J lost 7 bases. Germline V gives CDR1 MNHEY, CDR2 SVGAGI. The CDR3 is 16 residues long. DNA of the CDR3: TGTGCCAGCAGTTACGCTGACAGGGGGCGAGGTGAAAAACTGTTTTTT. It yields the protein CASSYADRGRGEKLFF.

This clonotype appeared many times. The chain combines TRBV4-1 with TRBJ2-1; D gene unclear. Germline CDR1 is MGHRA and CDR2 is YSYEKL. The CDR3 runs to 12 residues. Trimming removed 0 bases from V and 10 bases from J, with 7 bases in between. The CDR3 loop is CASSQEIDEQFF. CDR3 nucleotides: TGCGCCAGCAGCCAAGAAATAGACGAGCAGTTCTTC.

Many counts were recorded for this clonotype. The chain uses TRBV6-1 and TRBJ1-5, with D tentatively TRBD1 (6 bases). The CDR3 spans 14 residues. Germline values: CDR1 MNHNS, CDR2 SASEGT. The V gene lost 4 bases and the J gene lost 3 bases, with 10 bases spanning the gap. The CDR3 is CASSAKGDNQPQHF. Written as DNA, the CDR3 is TGTGCCAGCAGTGCCAAGGGGGACAATCAGCCCCAGCATTTT.